This TCR beta chain was recorded in a study of blood T cell repertoires in COVID-19. For the study at large: COVID-19 samples from acute and convalescent phases originated in the United States, Italy and Spain.

As originally analysed: Nucleated cell number was recorded as an estimate derived from reference gene primer amplification. Profiling relied on immunoSEQ multiplex PCR, and the TCRdb table lists in-frame clones only, not all of them. The V and J calls and clone size were taken over from that table, and D and trimming were inferred from the DNA. The data show 210,000 or so clones, roughly 84% seen once. This clone was picked up a small number of times. Trimming left V 1 base short and J 9 bases short, with 12 bases between. The germline V gene has CDR1 SGHTA and CDR2 FQGNSA. The CDR3 covers 14 residues.

Sequenced input: peripheral blood. The origin of this receptor is a woman aged 80 or over with active or convalescent COVID-19. V usage is TRBV7-2 and J usage is TRBJ1-4; the D gene is possibly TRBD1 (6 bases). The CDR3 loop reads CASSLGRGGKKLFF. In nucleotides, the CDR3 is TGTGCCAGCAGCTTAGGCAGGGGTGGGAAAAAACTGTTTTTT. The full variable domain, with the rest looked up from reference TRBV7-2 and TRBJ1-4, is GAGVSQSPSNKVTEKGKDVELRCDPISGHTALYWYRQSLGQGLEFLIYFQGNSAPDKSGLPSDRFSAERTGGSVSTLTIQRTQQEDSAVYLCASSLGRGGKKLFFGSGTQLSVL.